The 10 T cell receptor beta chains listed next were all sequenced from one sample in a study of T cell responses to AZD1222 COVID-19 vaccine. Clones were read by immunoSEQ multiplex PCR, and TCRdb kept only the in-frame ones, dropping some. The sample lists more than 95,000 clones; approximately 90% were seen once. Here the sequenced sample was peripheral blood, taken on day 0 of AZD1222 vaccination. The source of these receptors is an adult in good health.

This clone has a handful of counts. The CDR3 sequence is CASSPKGQGWNGYTF. The CDR3 DNA sequence: TGTGCCAGCAGCCCCAAAGGACAGGGGTGGAATGGCTACACCTTC. This chain links TRBV2 with TRBJ1-2; TRBD1 matches 9 bases. The ends lost 6 bases at V and 6 bases at J; junction bases unmatched: 11. Germline lookup yields CDR1 SNHLY and CDR2 FYNNEI. The CDR3 is made up of 15 amino acids.

This chain joins TRBV4-3 and TRBJ2-1; 12 bases align to TRBD1. CDR3 length equals 16 residues. From germline, CDR1 is LGHNA and CDR2 YSLEER. Unmatched junction bases numbered 2, after V lost 3 bases and J lost 2 bases. CDR3 amino acids: CASSQGQGATYNEQFF. Written as DNA, the CDR3 is TGCGCCAGCAGCCAGGGACAGGGGGCTACCTACAATGAGCAGTTCTTC.

The chain links TRBV29-1 to TRBJ1-5; 8 bases are a match to TRBD1. The CDR3 sequence is 13 residues long. Germline values: CDR1 SQVTM, CDR2 ANQGSEA. With 6 bases clipped from V and 4 bases from J, the junction kept 5 bases outside the gene matches. CDR3 in DNA: TGCAGCGTATCAGGGGGCTTGAATCAGCCCCAGCATTTT. It codes for CSVSGGLNQPQHF.

The chain couples TRBV6-4 to TRBJ2-3; no definite D call. V lost 6 bases, J lost 4 bases, and 11 bases lay in between. CDR1 and CDR2 (germline): MRHNA, SNTAGT. This CDR3 contains 13 residues. The CDR3 loop reads CASRGDLADTQYF. CDR3 coding DNA: TGTGCCAGCAGGGGCGATCTTGCAGATACGCAGTATTTT.

A single count supports this clone. The J gene is TRBJ2-5, the V gene TRBV5-1; D may be TRBD1 (7 bases). Germline V CDR1 and CDR2: SGHRS, YFSETQ. V lost 7 bases and J lost 1, with 17 bases in between. CDR3 size: 15 residues. In DNA, the CDR3 is TGCGCCAGCGGGGGGAGACAGGGATTCCAAGAGACCCAGTACTTC. Protein sequence: CASGGRQGFQETQYF. The whole variable domain, filled in from reference TRBV5-1 and TRBJ2-5, reads KAGVTQTPRYLIKTRGQQVTLSCSPISGHRSVSWYQQTPGQGLQFLFEYFSETQRNKGNFPGRFSGRQFSNSRSEMNVSTLELGDSALYLCASGGRQGFQETQYFGPGTRLLVL.

The chain combines TRBV2 with TRBJ2-1; the match to TRBD1 covers 7 bases. Per germline, CDR1 SNHLY and CDR2 FYNNEI. V dropped 5 bases and J dropped 4; count of bases not matched to a gene: 5. This CDR3 region has 14 residues. The CDR3 sequence is CASSLDRVYNEQFF. DNA of the CDR3: TGTGCCAGCAGTTTAGACAGGGTATACAATGAGCAGTTCTTC.

The chain has TRBV28 and TRBJ1-5; TRBD1 matches 8 bases. This CDR3 is 13 amino acids long. Germline lookup yields CDR1 MDHEN and CDR2 SYDVKM. V lost 6 bases, J lost 9 bases, and 7 bases stayed unmatched. The CDR3 DNA reads as TGTGCCAGCAGAACAGGGGGGGAGGGGCCCCAGCATTTT. Protein product: CASRTGGEGPQHF. Complete variable domain (other parts from reference TRBV28 and TRBJ1-5): DVKVTQSSRYLVKRTGEKVFLECVQDMDHENMFWYRQDPGLGLRLIYFSYDVKMKEKGDIPEGYSVSREKKERFSLILESASTNQTSMYLCASRTGGEGPQHFGDGTRLSIL.

For this clone: This CDR3 is also generated by other DNA sequences in the sample. This rearrangement joins TRBV19 to TRBJ2-7, with D hard to call. The CDR3 contains 13 residues. V lost 3 bases, J lost 3 bases, and 9 bases lay in between. Germline CDR1 reads LNHDA; CDR2 reads SQIVND (reference sequence). The CDR3 bases are TGTGCCAGTAGTATGGGCAGGAGCTACGAGCAGTACTTC. Its translation: CASSMGRSYEQYF.

This clone appeared once. This chain connects TRBV10-3 to TRBJ1-1; 7 positions agree with TRBD1. CDR1 is ENHRY and CDR2 is SYGVKD in the germline V gene. V lost 4 bases, J lost 1 base, and 6 bases stayed unmatched. This CDR3 has 15 amino acids. In DNA form, the CDR3 reads TGTGCCATCAGTGCCCGGGGGACAGAGAACACTGAAGCTTTCTTT. This codes for CAISARGTENTEAFF.

The CDR3, as DNA: TGCGCCAGCAGCAAAATAGGGACAGTGGAAAGGGGGGACACTGAAGCTTTCTTT. Its translation is CASSKIGTVERGDTEAFF. V gene TRBV4-1 combines with J gene TRBJ1-1; TRBD1 agrees at 7 bases. V lost 5 bases to trimming and J lost 3 bases; unmatched junction nucleotides: 18. Germline CDR1 reads MGHRA; CDR2 reads YSYEKL. This CDR3 contains 18 residues.